Below are 21 T cell receptor beta chains sequenced from a single sample in a study of T cells in Graves' hyperthyroidism and ophthalmopathy. The TCR beta CDR3 regions underwent amplification using RNA transcripts as the source. When the TCR CDR3 underwent first-round RT-PCR, the HTBI primer set was used. TCRdb recomputed calls from the multiplex PCR reads with MiXCR, one row per CDR3 protein. Of about 24,000 distinct CDR3 sequences detected, less than 65% appear once; the ten largest clones hold about 25%. Sequences were obtained from blood. Every receptor here comes from a woman in her thirties or forties with Graves' hyperthyroidism that later progressed to Graves' ophthalmopathy.

The chain carries TRBV7-9 and TRBJ1-1, with D uncertain. This CDR3 is built from 14 residues. Germline assignment: CDR1 SEHNR and CDR2 FQNEAQ (reference sequence). V lost 5 bases and J lost 0, with 10 bases in between. Here the CDR3 DNA reads TGTGCCAGCAGCCCCGGGGTTCTGAACACTGAAGCTTTCTTT. It specifies CASSPGVLNTEAFF.

The chain links TRBV2 to TRBJ2-3; tentatively, D is TRBD1 (5 bases). Germline CDR1 reads SNHLY; CDR2 reads FYNNEI. Trimming stripped 7 bases from V and 1 base from J, with 12 bases between. CDR3 length equals 14 residues. The CDR3 DNA reads TGTGCCAGCATTGGGGCAGGGCGCACAGATACGCAGTATTTT. Its translation is CASIGAGRTDTQYF.

In this sample, this clonotype turned up a few times. The J gene is TRBJ1-2, the V gene TRBV7-8; no reliable D call. This CDR3 is built from 14 residues. V lost 3 bases and J lost 0, with 8 bases in between. The germline V gene has CDR1 SGHVS and CDR2 FQNEAQ. For the CDR3, the DNA is TGTGCCAGCAGCTTGGACGGGACTAACTATGGCTACACCTTC. Encoded protein: CASSLDGTNYGYTF.

This clonotype was counted a few times. CDR3 coding DNA: TGTGCCAGCAGCTCCCGACGGACAACCACAGTCTCCTACGAGCAGTACTTC. This translates into CASSSRRTTTVSYEQYF. This chain uses TRBV7-9 with TRBJ2-7; tentative D call: TRBD1 (5 bases). V was shortened by 4 bases and J by 0 bases, with 19 bases between the two germline ends. CDR1 is SEHNR and CDR2 is FQNEAQ in the germline V gene (reference sequence). The CDR3 covers 17 residues.

This sequence joins TRBV9 and TRBJ2-7; 10 bases are shared with TRBD2. The germline V gene encodes CDR1 SGDLS and CDR2 YYNGEE. The length of the CDR3 is 15 residues. After removal of 3 bases from V and 3 bases from J, the junction contained 6 bases not matched to a gene. The CDR3 bases are TGTGCCAGCAGCGAGGGGACTAGCGCTTACTACGAGCAGTACTTC. Protein: CASSEGTSAYYEQYF.

In its sample, this clonotype is medium-sized. The V gene is TRBV9, the J gene TRBJ2-2; tentative D call: TRBD2 (5 bases). Per germline, CDR1 SGDLS and CDR2 YYNGEE. Trimming removed 0 bases at V and 5 bases at J, with 11 bases between. The length of the CDR3 is 15 residues. The CDR3 DNA follows: TGTGCCAGCAGCGTAGTGGCCGGCGGGACCGGGGAGCTGTTTTTT. Its protein product is CASSVVAGGTGELFF.

V gene TRBV29-1 combines with J gene TRBJ1-1; perhaps TRBD1 as D (6 bases). The CDR3 extends over 13 amino acids. The germline CDR1 and CDR2 sequences are SQVTM and ANQGSEA. Between the trimmed V and J ends, which lost 4 bases and 1 base, there was a span of 10 bases. In DNA form, the CDR3 reads TGCAGCGTTGCCCGGACAGAGAACACTGAAGCTTTCTTT. It encodes CSVARTENTEAFF.

This clonotype was found once. At one end, the junction sequence differs from germline, possibly due to a read error. J is TRBJ2-7 and V is TRBV7-9; 9 nucleotides line up with TRBD2. Germline assignment: CDR1 SEHNR and CDR2 FQNEAQ (reference sequence). The CDR3 spans 15 residues. CDR3 DNA sequence: TGTGCCACCAGCAGCAGCCTAGCGGGAACCTACGAGCAGTACTTC. This codes for CATSSSLAGTYEQYF.

The CDR3 bases are TGTGCCAGCAGCTACCACTCCAATGAGCAGTTCTTC. This translates into CASSYHSNEQFF. V gene TRBV2 combines with J gene TRBJ2-1; D unresolved. Deletions cut 6 bases from V and 6 bases from J, with 9 bases between. The V gene's germline CDR1 is SNHLY and CDR2 FYNNEI. This CDR3 has 12 amino acids. The full variable domain, completed using reference TRBV2 and TRBJ2-1, is EPEVTQTPSHQVTQMGQEVILRCVPISNHLYFYWYRQILGQKVEFLVSFYNNEISEKSEIFDDQFSVERPDGSNFTLKIRSTKLEDSAMYFCASSYHSNEQFFGPGTRLTVL.

This clonotype was seen many times. CDR3 nucleotides: TGTGCCAGCAGCCCGCCCAGCGAAGCCTACGAGCAGTACTTC. It specifies CASSPPSEAYEQYF. V is TRBV14 and J is TRBJ2-7; D is uncertain. V was clipped by 4 bases and J by 2 bases, with 12 bases between them. Germline V gene lookup returns CDR1 SGHDN and CDR2 FVKESK. This CDR3 has 14 residues.

This clonotype was found a few times. This CDR3 reads CASSDVREVEQYF. The CDR3 DNA sequence: TGTGCCAGCAGTGACGTGCGGGAGGTCGAGCAGTACTTC. The chain couples TRBV6-4 to TRBJ2-7; 8 bases agree with TRBD2. CDR1 MRHNA and CDR2 SNTAGT come from the germline V gene. This CDR3 region has 13 residues. Trimming at V came to 2 bases and at J to 6 bases, leaving 3 bases not matched to a gene.

As DNA, the CDR3 is TGTGCCAGCAGCTTTGGGACAGTTGACTACGAGCAGTACTTC. Its translation: CASSFGTVDYEQYF. The chain uses TRBV5-6 and TRBJ2-7; 7 positions agree with TRBD1. The CDR3 is 14 residues long. Germline-derived CDR1 and CDR2 are SGHDT and YYEEEE. The trim removed 2 bases at V and 3 bases at J, leaving 5 bases unmatched. The complete variable domain, with remaining parts taken from reference TRBV5-6 and TRBJ2-7, reads DAGVTQSPTHLIKTRGQQVTLRCSPKSGHDTVSWYQQALGQGPQFIFQYYEEEERQRGNFPDRFSGHQFPNYSSELNVNALLLGDSALYLCASSFGTVDYEQYFGPGTRLTVT.

The rearrangement joins TRBV3-1 to TRBJ1-2; possibly TRBD1 for D (6 bases). V lost 2 bases to trimming and J lost 7 bases, with 11 bases between them. Germline V CDR1 and CDR2: LGHDT, YNNKEL (reference sequence). This CDR3 contains 13 residues. DNA for the CDR3: TGTGCCAGCAGCCAACAGGGGTACGGTGGCTACACCTTC. Protein: CASSQQGYGGYTF.

The chain carries TRBV5-1 and TRBJ2-7; possibly TRBD1 or TRBD2 for D (5 bases each). CDR3 length equals 13 residues. Germline V lookup: CDR1 SGHRS, CDR2 YFSETQ. The V gene lost 0 bases and the J gene lost 3 bases, with 7 bases spanning the gap. The CDR3 protein is CASSLGDGYEQYF. The CDR3 nucleotides are TGCGCCAGCAGCTTGGGGGACGGCTACGAGCAGTACTTC.

The rearrangement links TRBV9 to TRBJ2-7; D gene uncertain. This CDR3 has 13 residues. The ends were cut back, 0 bases at V and 3 bases at J, with 7 bases in the middle. The germline gives CDR1 SGDLS, CDR2 YYNGEE. In nucleotides, the CDR3 is TGTGCCAGCAGCGTAGCTTTGGGCTACGAGCAGTACTTC. Its protein is CASSVALGYEQYF.

In its sample, this clonotype is medium-sized. This chain uses TRBV24-1 with TRBJ1-2, with D uncertain. The ends were cut back, 4 bases at V and 7 bases at J, with 9 bases in the middle. There are 12 residues in the CDR3. Germline V gene data show CDR1 as KGHDR and CDR2 as SFDVKD. CDR3 residues: CATSESNVGYTF. The DNA of the CDR3 is TGTGCCACCAGTGAAAGTAATGTTGGCTACACCTTC.

V gene TRBV7-6 combines with J gene TRBJ2-7, with TRBD2 identical over 7 bases. The trim removed 4 bases at V and 0 bases at J, leaving 12 bases unmatched. This CDR3 contains 17 residues. Germline CDR1 SGHVS, CDR2 FNYEAQ. CDR3 residues: CASSSGLGGSSSYEQYF. CDR3 nucleotide sequence: TGTGCCAGCAGCTCAGGATTAGGCGGGAGCAGCTCCTACGAGCAGTACTTC.

The rearrangement joins TRBV14 to TRBJ2-3; no reliable D call. V was cut by 1 base and J by 6 bases, with 11 bases left in between. The V gene's germline CDR1 is SGHDN and CDR2 FVKESK. This CDR3 spans 14 amino acids. As DNA, the CDR3 is TGTGCCAGCAGCCAAGTACATGGTCGTGATACGCAGTATTTT. Its translation: CASSQVHGRDTQYF.

The chain carries TRBV5-1 and TRBJ1-2, with 8 bases identical to TRBD1. V dropped 6 bases and J dropped 6; count of bases not matched to a gene: 10. The CDR3 loop spans 14 amino acids. Germline assignment: CDR1 SGHRS and CDR2 YFSETQ. The CDR3 here is CASTPGGTGNGYTF. The CDR3 nucleotides read TGCGCCAGCACCCCTGGGGGGACAGGAAATGGCTACACCTTC.

This clonotype has a handful of counts. The V and J genes are TRBV27 and TRBJ1-2; maybe TRBD1 (6 bases). The CDR3 is made up of 12 amino acids. Looked up from germline, CDR1 is MNHEY and CDR2 is SMNVEV (reference sequence). V gave up 2 bases and J gave up 8 bases, with 9 bases separating them. CDR3 nucleotides: TGTGCCAGCAGTTTACAGGGGTTGGGCTACACCTTC. Its translation: CASSLQGLGYTF.

This clonotype occurred many times. The chain combines TRBV12-3 or TRBV12-4 with TRBJ2-3; no clear D gene. This CDR3 has 14 amino acids. Deletions cut 0 bases from V and 2 bases from J, with 6 bases between. CDR3 amino acids: CASSLAYSTDTQYF. The CDR3 DNA sequence: TGTGCCAGCAGTTTAGCCTATTCCACAGATACGCAGTATTTT.